The 16 T cell receptor beta chains reported below all come from one sample, sequenced in a study of blood T cell repertoires in COVID-19. The method was immunoSEQ multiplex PCR; TCRdb's version includes in-frame clones alone and lacks a portion of them. The sample has roughly 250,000 clones; 80% to 85% are singletons. Sample: peripheral blood. These receptor sequences come from a woman aged 55-70 years with active or convalescent COVID-19.

The genes are TRBV5-1 and TRBJ1-1; 8 positions agree with TRBD1. Germline values: CDR1 SGHRS, CDR2 YFSETQ. V lost 0 bases, J lost 9 bases, and 4 bases stayed unmatched. CDR3 length: 13 amino acids. This CDR3 is CASSLGQGAQAFF. In DNA form, the CDR3 reads TGCGCCAGCAGCTTGGGGCAGGGGGCCCAAGCTTTCTTT.

V and J are TRBV19 and TRBJ1-1; maybe TRBD1 (6 bases). Germline-derived CDR1 and CDR2 are LNHDA and SQIVND (reference sequence). V was pared by 5 bases and J by 3 bases, with 16 bases between. The CDR3 length is 15 residues. The CDR3 DNA is TGTGCCAGTAGTGGATACAGGGAGGGAGACACTGAAGCTTTCTTT. Protein product: CASSGYREGDTEAFF.

The gene calls are TRBV9 and TRBJ2-7, with D tentatively TRBD1 (5 bases). Trimming cost V 2 bases and J 6 bases, with 12 bases left between them. The CDR3 covers 13 residues. Germline lookup yields CDR1 SGDLS and CDR2 YYNGEE. CDR3 DNA: TGTGCCAGCAGCGTTAATACAGGTGGCGAGCAGTACTTC. This codes for CASSVNTGGEQYF.

This chain uses TRBV10-2 with TRBJ1-4, with TRBD1 matching over 9 bases. Per the germline V gene, CDR1 is WSHSY and CDR2 is SAAADI. The CDR3 runs 14 residues. Trimming removed 4 bases from V and 8 bases from J; junction bases left unmatched: 5. The CDR3 protein is CASSGGQGSEKLFF. DNA of the CDR3: TGCGCCAGCAGTGGGGGACAGGGTTCAGAAAAACTGTTTTTT.

The V and J genes are TRBV3-1 (or the pseudogene TRBV3-2) and TRBJ1-1; tentatively, D is TRBD1 (6 bases). Per the germline V gene, CDR1 is LGHDT and CDR2 is YNNKEL (reference sequence). The CDR3 has 15 amino acids. Trimming pared 5 bases from V and 5 bases from J, leaving 18 bases between. The CDR3: CASSAKGGLVTEAFF. The CDR3 DNA sequence: TGTGCCAGCAGCGCCAAAGGGGGTTTAGTTACTGAAGCTTTCTTT.

The chain carries TRBV18 and TRBJ1-2; the match to TRBD1 covers 7 bases. CDR1 is KGHSH and CDR2 is LQKENI in the germline V gene. CDR3 length: 15 amino acids. Trimming cost V 2 bases and J 0 bases; bases outside gene matches: 3. The CDR3 loop reads CASSPGQGANYGYTF. The CDR3 DNA reads TGTGCCAGCTCACCAGGGCAGGGGGCTAACTATGGCTACACCTTC.

The rearrangement uses TRBV6-5 and TRBJ2-1, with a weak D call TRBD2 (5 bases). Deletions cut 6 bases from V and 8 bases from J, with 14 bases between. The germline gives CDR1 MNHEY, CDR2 SVGAGI. The CDR3 has 13 amino acids. The CDR3 spells CASSLSGRDEQFF. The CDR3 nucleotides read TGTGCCAGCAGCCTAAGCGGTAGGGATGAGCAGTTCTTC.

The rearrangement links TRBV6-1 to TRBJ2-1, with TRBD1 identical over 8 bases. The CDR3 is made up of 15 amino acids. The germline CDR1 and CDR2 sequences are MNHNS and SASEGT. V lost 3 bases, J lost 4 bases, and 5 bases stayed unmatched. In DNA form, the CDR3 reads TGTGCCAGCAGTGAGGACAGGGCGCGGTACAATGAGCAGTTCTTC. Protein: CASSEDRARYNEQFF.

The chain is built from TRBV12-5 and TRBJ1-1; D ambiguous. The germline gives CDR1 LGHNT, CDR2 FRNRAP. The CDR3 sequence is 15 residues long. The germline V and J ends were trimmed by 5 bases and 1 base, with 14 bases remaining between them. CDR3 residues: CASGPGAPSNTEAFF. CDR3 in DNA: TGTGCTAGTGGTCCGGGAGCCCCTTCGAACACTGAAGCTTTCTTT.

This rearrangement joins TRBV19 to TRBJ1-1; tentative D call: TRBD1 (5 bases). This CDR3 has 14 amino acids. V was shortened by 5 bases and J by 5 bases, with 15 bases between the two germline ends. Germline-derived CDR1 and CDR2 are LNHDA and SQIVND (reference sequence). This CDR3 reads CASSLRQRSTEAFF. CDR3 sequence (DNA): TGTGCCAGTAGTCTACGACAGAGGTCGACTGAAGCTTTCTTT.

The chain has TRBV5-4 and TRBJ2-1, with D unclear. V lost 0 bases, J lost 11 bases, and 15 bases lay in between. The CDR3 is made up of 14 amino acids. The germline V gene has CDR1 SGHNT and CDR2 YYREEE (reference sequence). CDR3 in amino acids: CASSLGSVAAQQFF. The CDR3 DNA sequence: TGTGCCAGCAGCTTGGGGAGCGTTGCAGCGCAGCAGTTCTTC.

The chain recombines TRBV16 with TRBJ1-6; D perhaps matches TRBD1 (5 bases). Germline assignment: CDR1 KGHSY and CDR2 FQNENV. V was pared by 0 bases and J by 9 bases, with 12 bases between. The CDR3 covers 15 residues. The CDR3 loop reads CASSQSRQGGSPLHF. The CDR3 nucleotides read TGTGCCAGCAGCCAATCGAGGCAGGGAGGTTCACCCCTCCACTTT.

Notes on this clone: The same CDR3 is also encoded by other DNA sequences in this sample. The chain joins TRBV6-5 to TRBJ1-1; 7 bases fit TRBD1. Germline CDR1 is MNHEY and CDR2 is SVGAGI. V lost 5 bases and J lost 11; bases outside the gene matches: 8. This CDR3 comprises 12 residues. CDR3 in amino acids: CASSRTGRVAFF. The CDR3 DNA sequence: TGTGCCAGCAGTAGGACAGGTCGCGTCGCTTTCTTT.

This clone is a singleton in its sample. CDR3 sequence reads: CASSRRELDQPQHF. CDR3 DNA: TGCGCCAGCAGTAGAAGGGAGTTGGATCAGCCCCAGCATTTT. J is TRBJ1-5 and V is TRBV10-2, with no clear D. Germline V gene sequence: CDR1 WSHSY, CDR2 SAAADI. V was trimmed by 5 bases and J by 5 bases, leaving 13 bases between them. The CDR3 has 14 amino acids.

The V call is TRBV3-1 (or the pseudogene TRBV3-2), the J call TRBJ2-7; maybe TRBD1 (5 bases). CDR1 is LGHDT and CDR2 is YNNKEL in the germline V gene (reference sequence). Trimming shortened V by 1 base and J by 0 bases, and 7 bases separated the two germline ends. CDR3 length equals 14 residues. CDR3 loop: CASSQGTPSYEQYF. CDR3 DNA: TGTGCCAGCAGCCAAGGGACACCCTCCTACGAGCAGTACTTC.

The count of this clone is one. The gene calls are TRBV7-2 and TRBJ1-5; 10 nucleotides line up with TRBD1. The CDR3 sequence is 15 residues long. Trimming removed 3 bases from V and 6 bases from J; junction bases left unmatched: 5. Germline lookup yields CDR1 SGHTA and CDR2 FQGNSA. CDR3 nucleotide sequence: TGTGCCAGCAGCTTGGGACAGGGGTTAGGTCAGCCCCAGCATTTT. Protein sequence: CASSLGQGLGQPQHF. Full variable domain (outside the CDR3, taken from reference TRBV7-2 and TRBJ1-5): GAGVSQSPSNKVTEKGKDVELRCDPISGHTALYWYRQSLGQGLEFLIYFQGNSAPDKSGLPSDRFSAERTGGSVSTLTIQRTQQEDSAVYLCASSLGQGLGQPQHFGDGTRLSIL.